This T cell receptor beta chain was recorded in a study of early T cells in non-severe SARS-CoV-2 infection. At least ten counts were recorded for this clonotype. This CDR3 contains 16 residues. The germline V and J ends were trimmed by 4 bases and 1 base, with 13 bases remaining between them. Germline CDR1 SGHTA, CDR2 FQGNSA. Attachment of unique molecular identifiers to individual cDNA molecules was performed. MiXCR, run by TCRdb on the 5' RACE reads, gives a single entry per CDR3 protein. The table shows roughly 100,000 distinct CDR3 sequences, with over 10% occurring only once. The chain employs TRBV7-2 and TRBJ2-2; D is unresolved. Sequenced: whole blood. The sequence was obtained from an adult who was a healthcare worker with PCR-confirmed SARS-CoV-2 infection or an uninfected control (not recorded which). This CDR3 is CASSSNSQMNTGELFF. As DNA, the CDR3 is TGTGCCAGCAGCTCTAATAGTCAGATGAACACCGGGGAGCTGTTTTTT.